The following is a TCR beta chain sequence with its context. The data originate from a study of beta chain features in type 1 diabetes. CDR3 size: 16 residues. V was pared by 5 bases and J by 3 bases, with 11 bases of the junction left unmatched. Germline lookup yields CDR1 SNHLY and CDR2 FYNNEI. Sequenced material consisted of expressed TCRB transcripts (all of the isolated RNA was reverse transcribed). Using immunoSEQ multiplex PCR, the repertoire was profiled, and TCRdb retains in-frame clones only, with some absent. The sample includes hundreds of thousands of clones, 15% of them seen just once. The chain recombines TRBV2 with TRBJ2-3; 7 positions agree with TRBD1. Sample: naive CD4+ T cells from blood. This TCR was sampled from a man aged 18 to 30 in good health. The CDR3 is CASSWTGNIKTDTQYF. CDR3 sequence (DNA): TGTGCCAGCAGTTGGACAGGCAACATTAAAACAGATACGCAGTATTTT.